A single sample is the source of the 32 T cell receptor beta chains below, sequenced in a study of blood T cell repertoires in COVID-19. The assay was immunoSEQ multiplex PCR, and TCRdb's table has in-frame clones only and misses some. The table includes about 160,000 clones, around four fifths detected once. Sequences were obtained from peripheral blood. These receptor sequences come from a woman in her sixties or seventies with acute or convalescent COVID-19.

A word on this clone: A junction end diverges from the germline sequence, so it may reflect a read error. The V and J genes are TRBV7-7 and TRBJ1-2, with D tentatively TRBD1 (6 bases). CDR3 length equals 12 residues. CDR1 is SSHAT and CDR2 is FNYEAQ in the germline V gene (reference sequence). For the CDR3, the DNA is TGTGCTAGCAGGCTCACAGGGAAAGGCTACACCTTC. Its protein is CASRLTGKGYTF.

This chain uses TRBV27 with TRBJ2-7, with no clear D. The germline CDR1 and CDR2 sequences are MNHEY and SMNVEV (reference sequence). The V end was cut by 3 bases, the J end by 2 bases, with 8 bases between. The length of the CDR3 is 13 residues. The CDR3, as DNA: TGTGCCAGCAGTTTCCGGTTCCCCTACGAGCAGTACTTC. It encodes CASSFRFPYEQYF.

The V gene is TRBV5-6, the J gene TRBJ2-5; D is perhaps TRBD2 (7 bases). The CDR3 is 15 residues long. The ends were cut back, 1 base at V and 5 bases at J, with 15 bases in the middle. Per the germline V gene, CDR1 is SGHDT and CDR2 is YYEEEE. CDR3 sequence (DNA): TGTGCCAGCAGCTTGTCTGGGGGGGCGGGTGAGACCCAGTACTTC. It encodes CASSLSGGAGETQYF.

The chain recombines TRBV27 with TRBJ1-6, with a weak D call TRBD1 (5 bases). Germline CDR1 and CDR2: MNHEY and SMNVEV (reference sequence). V was trimmed by 1 base and J by 8 bases, leaving 12 bases between them. The CDR3 consists of 15 residues. The CDR3 here is CASSLFDRWDSPLHF. The CDR3, as DNA: TGTGCCAGCAGTTTATTTGACAGATGGGATTCACCCCTCCACTTT.

The rearrangement joins TRBV15 to TRBJ2-1; D might be TRBD2 (6 bases). Germline V lookup: CDR1 LNHNV, CDR2 YYDKDF (reference sequence). V lost 3 bases, J lost 4 bases, and 16 bases lay in between. The CDR3 loop spans 16 amino acids. This CDR3 reads CATSRGLGGKYNEQFF. The CDR3 DNA reads as TGTGCCACCAGCAGGGGCTTGGGGGGAAAATACAATGAGCAGTTCTTC.

V is TRBV5-1 and J is TRBJ2-1; D is possibly TRBD2 (5 bases). The CDR3 extends over 14 amino acids. From germline, CDR1 is SGHRS and CDR2 YFSETQ. Deletions cut 3 bases from V and 5 bases from J, with 12 bases between. CDR3 protein: CASSSLRADNEQFF. As DNA, the CDR3 is TGCGCCAGCAGCTCCCTTCGAGCGGACAATGAGCAGTTCTTC.

This rearrangement joins TRBV9 to TRBJ2-5; 10 bases agree with TRBD2. Trimming took 3 bases from V and 1 from J; bases not matched to a gene: 3. This CDR3 comprises 15 residues. The germline V gene encodes CDR1 SGDLS and CDR2 YYNGEE. The CDR3 region is CASSATSGVQETQYF. In DNA, the CDR3 is TGTGCCAGCAGCGCAACTAGCGGGGTCCAAGAGACCCAGTACTTC.

The J gene is TRBJ1-6, the V gene TRBV5-1; D might be TRBD1 (5 bases). V was trimmed by 4 bases and J by 9 bases, leaving 20 bases between them. This CDR3 contains 16 residues. CDR1 is SGHRS and CDR2 is YFSETQ in the germline V gene. CDR3 protein: CASSPRGGGLSSPLHF. CDR3 sequence (DNA): TGCGCCAGCAGCCCGCGTGGGGGGGGGTTATCTTCACCCCTCCACTTT.

The rearrangement joins TRBV3-1 (or the pseudogene TRBV3-2) to TRBJ1-1; possible D gene TRBD1, 5 bases. The germline V and J ends were trimmed by 1 base and 7 bases, with 16 bases remaining between them. The CDR3 spans 15 residues. CDR1 and CDR2 from the germline V gene are LGHDT and YNNKEL (reference sequence). The CDR3 here is CASSQGIQGGVEAFF. CDR3 sequence (DNA): TGTGCCAGCAGCCAAGGGATCCAGGGAGGAGTTGAAGCTTTCTTT.

The chain uses TRBV4-1 and TRBJ2-2; no definite D call. Germline V gene sequence: CDR1 MGHRA, CDR2 YSYEKL. Between the trimmed V and J ends, which lost 4 bases and 1 base, there was a span of 10 bases. The CDR3 is made up of 15 amino acids. CDR3 loop: CASSPRSVNTGELFF. The CDR3 DNA is TGCGCCAGCAGCCCTCGGTCTGTGAACACCGGGGAGCTGTTTTTT.

The chain carries TRBV19 and TRBJ1-5; 7 bases line up with TRBD1. After removal of 9 bases from V and 7 bases from J, the junction contained 9 bases not matched to a gene. This CDR3 has 13 amino acids. Germline CDR1 LNHDA, CDR2 SQIVND (reference sequence). CDR3 in DNA: TGTGCCAGCTATGACAGGGTTGGCCAGCCCCAGCATTTT. As protein: CASYDRVGQPQHF.

V usage is TRBV7-9 and J usage is TRBJ1-1, with a possible D match to TRBD1 (6 bases). Deletions cut 7 bases from V and 4 bases from J, with 22 bases between. The CDR3 spans 16 residues. The germline CDR1 and CDR2 sequences are SEHNR and FQNEAQ (reference sequence). CDR3 amino acids: CASTRGGAGAFTEAFF. The CDR3 bases are TGTGCCAGCACCCGGGGGGGCGCAGGGGCGTTCACTGAAGCTTTCTTT.

This clone was picked up a small number of times. The V call is TRBV7-2, the J call TRBJ2-7; a weak D match, TRBD1 (5 bases). The V and J ends lost 3 bases and 6 bases respectively, with 9 bases between them. Germline-derived CDR1 and CDR2 are SGHTA and FQGNSA. The CDR3 has 12 residues. CDR3 nucleotides: TGTGCCAGCAGCTTCTTAGGGGTCGAGCAGTACTTC. It yields the protein CASSFLGVEQYF.

V is TRBV6-6 and J is TRBJ2-1, with D unresolved. CDR1 MNHNY and CDR2 SVGAGI come from the germline V gene (reference sequence). The ends were cut back, 3 bases at V and 5 bases at J, with 2 bases in the middle. This CDR3 is built from 11 residues. CDR3 amino acids: CASSYNNEQFF. For the CDR3, the DNA is TGTGCCAGCAGTTATAACAATGAGCAGTTCTTC.

The chain combines TRBV7-8 with TRBJ1-1; TRBD1 is a possible D gene (6 bases). The CDR3 contains 16 residues. The germline V gene encodes CDR1 SGHVS and CDR2 FQNEAQ. V dropped 2 bases and J dropped 1 base, with 14 bases sitting between them. CDR3 in amino acids: CASSLRGGVRNTEAFF. The CDR3 nucleotides read TGTGCCAGCAGCTTAAGGGGGGGGGTCAGGAACACTGAAGCTTTCTTT.

The chain carries TRBV10-3 and TRBJ2-5, with D maybe TRBD2 (7 bases). The CDR3 loop spans 14 amino acids. Trimming took 1 base from V and 6 from J, leaving 12 bases between them. Germline CDR1 ENHRY, CDR2 SYGVKD. Here the CDR3 reads CAISEYAGAKTQYF. In nucleotides, the CDR3 is TGTGCCATCAGTGAGTACGCGGGGGCGAAGACCCAGTACTTC.

The chain couples TRBV6-5 to TRBJ2-2; 8 bases match TRBD2. The CDR3 spans 16 residues. Per the germline V gene, CDR1 is MNHEY and CDR2 is SVGAGI. With V trimmed by 2 bases and J by 6 bases, 8 bases remained unmatched. The CDR3, as DNA: TGTGCCAGCAGTTACAGCCTACTAGCGGTGTCCGGGGAGCTGTTTTTT. Amino acid sequence: CASSYSLLAVSGELFF.

This sequence joins TRBV5-4 and TRBJ2-4; the D gene is possibly TRBD2 (7 bases). Germline CDR1 and CDR2: SGHNT and YYREEE (reference sequence). This CDR3 contains 15 residues. The ends were cut back, 8 bases at V and 2 bases at J, with 17 bases in the middle. DNA for the CDR3: TGTGCCAGTTCGCTCGGGGGGCAAACCAAAAACATTCAGTACTTC. Its protein is CASSLGGQTKNIQYF.

This rearrangement joins TRBV28 to TRBJ1-3, with D uncertain. The germline gives CDR1 MDHEN, CDR2 SYDVKM. The CDR3 sequence is 14 residues long. Trimming removed 2 bases at V and 9 bases at J, with 14 bases between. The CDR3 bases are TGTGCCAGCAGTTTAAAGGGAGGTAGGAGCACCATATATTTT. As protein: CASSLKGGRSTIYF.

This clone has a handful of counts. The chain has TRBV5-1 and TRBJ1-4; D perhaps matches TRBD1 (5 bases). Germline V gene sequence: CDR1 SGHRS, CDR2 YFSETQ. V shed 0 bases and J shed 6 bases, with 9 bases lying between them. CDR3 size: 14 residues. The CDR3 spells CASSLERGYEKLFF. In DNA form, the CDR3 reads TGCGCCAGCAGCTTGGAAAGGGGATATGAAAAACTGTTTTTT. The full variable domain, in which reference TRBV5-1 and TRBJ1-4 provide the parts outside the CDR3, is KAGVTQTPRYLIKTRGQQVTLSCSPISGHRSVSWYQQTPGQGLQFLFEYFSETQRNKGNFPGRFSGRQFSNSRSEMNVSTLELGDSALYLCASSLERGYEKLFFGSGTQLSVL.

V is TRBV28 and J is TRBJ2-7, with TRBD1 matching 7 bases. CDR1 and CDR2 (germline): MDHEN, SYDVKM. The ends lost 5 bases at V and 6 bases at J; junction bases unmatched: 10. The CDR3 totals 14 residues. The DNA for the CDR3 is TGTGCCAGCAGTCCTCCGCGACAGGGCCCCGAGCAGTACTTC. It specifies CASSPPRQGPEQYF.

This clone turned up a few times. This chain uses TRBV5-6 with TRBJ2-1; 15 bases align to TRBD2. CDR1 is SGHDT, CDR2 YYEEEE, per germline. V was clipped by 6 bases and J by 7 bases; unmatched bases: 11. This CDR3 is built from 17 residues. CDR3 in DNA: TGTGCCAGCACTCTTAGGACGGGACTAGCGGGGGGTAATGAGCAGTTCTTC. As protein: CASTLRTGLAGGNEQFF. Drawing the rest from reference TRBV5-6 and TRBJ2-1, the complete variable domain is DAGVTQSPTHLIKTRGQQVTLRCSPKSGHDTVSWYQQALGQGPQFIFQYYEEEERQRGNFPDRFSGHQFPNYSSELNVNALLLGDSALYLCASTLRTGLAGGNEQFFGPGTRLTVL.

This chain links TRBV15 with TRBJ2-7, with 7 bases that match TRBD2. This CDR3 is built from 14 residues. Germline V gene data show CDR1 as LNHNV and CDR2 as YYDKDF (reference sequence). Trimming took 5 bases from V and 9 from J; bases not matched to a gene: 13. CDR3 loop: CATSAEGGSGWQYF. The CDR3 bases are TGTGCCACCAGCGCTGAGGGAGGGAGTGGGTGGCAGTACTTC.

CDR3 sequence (DNA): TGTGCCAGCAGCCCCTTTAGCGGGGGGAGGGGCACAGATACGCAGTATTTT. Amino acid sequence: CASSPFSGGRGTDTQYF. The chain is built from TRBV3-1 (or the pseudogene TRBV3-2) and TRBJ2-3; 10 bases match TRBD2. The length of the CDR3 is 17 residues. The germline CDR1 and CDR2 sequences are LGHDT and YNNKEL (reference sequence). The ends lost 4 bases at V and 1 base at J; junction bases unmatched: 8.

The chain has TRBV24-1 and TRBJ1-4; D is undetermined. V was cut by 5 bases and J by 2 bases, with 11 bases left in between. Germline CDR1 KGHDR, CDR2 SFDVKD. CDR3 length equals 15 residues. The CDR3 DNA is TGTGCCACCAGTGCGGGAACAAAGACTAATGAAAAACTGTTTTTT. Protein sequence: CATSAGTKTNEKLFF.

This chain uses TRBV6-1 with TRBJ2-7; unclear D gene. This CDR3 has 13 amino acids. Germline V gene data show CDR1 as MNHNS and CDR2 as SASEGT. The V and J ends lost 5 bases and 3 bases respectively, with 11 bases between them. CDR3 DNA sequence: TGTGCCAGCAGTACCGCCGAGGACTACGAGCAGTACTTC. Translated, it gives CASSTAEDYEQYF.

The J gene is TRBJ1-1, the V gene TRBV7-9; D is uncertain. There are 13 residues in the CDR3. Germline V gives CDR1 SEHNR, CDR2 FQNEAQ (reference sequence). V lost 3 bases to trimming and J lost 5 bases, with 10 bases between them. CDR3 coding DNA: TGTGCCAGCAGCTTTGGCCCCATGACTGAAGCTTTCTTT. This encodes CASSFGPMTEAFF.

J is TRBJ2-6 and V is TRBV15, with a tentative D call TRBD1 (5 bases). Germline V gives CDR1 LNHNV, CDR2 YYDKDF (reference sequence). The CDR3 has 16 amino acids. V lost 5 bases to trimming and J lost 0 bases, with 11 bases between them. The CDR3 DNA reads TGTGCCACCAGCCTCCAGGGTGCCTCTGGGGCCAACGTCCTGACTTTC. This encodes CATSLQGASGANVLTF.

This clone was found once. The rearrangement uses TRBV4-3 and TRBJ1-2; TRBD1 matches at 8 bases. Germline trimming cut 0 bases from V and 8 bases from J; bases unmatched to any gene: 8. From germline, CDR1 is LGHNA and CDR2 YSLEER. The CDR3 runs to 15 residues. The CDR3 here is CASSQDVGQGGGYTF. As DNA, the CDR3 is TGCGCCAGCAGCCAAGATGTCGGACAGGGCGGGGGCTACACCTTC.

This clone was observed a single time. The genes are TRBV18 and TRBJ1-2, with 10 bases lining up with TRBD1. The CDR3 spans 16 residues. The V gene end was trimmed by 6 bases and the J gene end by 2 bases; junction bases not matched to a gene: 9. Germline lookup yields CDR1 KGHSH and CDR2 LQKENI. CDR3 region: CASSPGTGDPNYGYTF. The CDR3 coding sequence is TGTGCCAGCTCCCCCGGGACAGGGGACCCGAACTATGGCTACACCTTC.

The genes are TRBV4-1 and TRBJ1-2; D perhaps matches TRBD1 (5 bases). Germline loops: CDR1 MGHRA, CDR2 YSYEKL. V gave up 0 bases and J gave up 5 bases, with 10 bases separating them. CDR3 length equals 14 residues. In DNA, the CDR3 is TGCGCCAGCAGCCAAGATGCGACAGTATATGGCTACACCTTC. Protein: CASSQDATVYGYTF.

V gene TRBV19 combines with J gene TRBJ2-4; weak D call: TRBD1 (5 bases). This CDR3 is built from 17 residues. V was cut by 3 bases and J by 1 base, with 16 bases left in between. The germline V gene has CDR1 LNHDA and CDR2 SQIVND (reference sequence). The CDR3 region has the DNA TGTGCCAGTAGTATTTCGGCAGGACCAGGGGCCAAAAACATTCAGTACTTC. It is translated as CASSISAGPGAKNIQYF. The full variable domain, in which reference TRBV19 and TRBJ2-4 provide the parts outside the CDR3, is DGGITQSPKYLFRKEGQNVTLSCEQNLNHDAMYWYRQDPGQGLRLIYYSQIVNDFQKGDIAEGYSVSREKKESFPLTVTSAQKNPTAFYLCASSISAGPGAKNIQYFGAGTRLSVL.